The 21 T cell receptor beta chains reported below all come from one sample, sequenced in a study of cytomegalovirus exposure and HLA in healthy donors (TCRdb year 2017). The library came from the immunoSEQ multiplex PCR assay. The clones in this table, taken by TCRdb from immuneACCESS, are in-frame only. Not every clone is retained; where verified, under half of the shortfall comes from an unresolved V gene, and the cause of the rest is unknown. The sample table records approximately 230,000 clones; roughly nine tenths of these occur just once. The top ten clones comprise 9.5% to 15% of the sample. The material sequenced was PBMCs. The receptors come from a man between 18 and 35 years old in good health and CMV-seropositive.

CDR3 in amino acids: CASSTEAGSEQYF. The CDR3 nucleotides are TGTGCCAGCAGCACAGAAGCAGGGTCCGAGCAGTACTTC. The chain links TRBV7-7 to TRBJ2-7; TRBD1 is a possible D gene (5 bases). Between the trimmed V and J ends, which lost 5 bases and 6 bases, there was a span of 14 bases. The CDR3 is made up of 13 amino acids. The germline gives CDR1 SSHAT, CDR2 FNYEAQ (reference sequence).

The chain carries TRBV27 and TRBJ1-1, with 8 bases identical to TRBD1. CDR3 size: 14 residues. The V gene's germline CDR1 is MNHEY and CDR2 SMNVEV (reference sequence). With 7 bases clipped from V and 4 bases from J, the junction kept 8 bases outside the gene matches. The CDR3 here is CASKPQGASTEAFF. CDR3 DNA: TGTGCCAGCAAACCTCAGGGGGCCTCCACTGAAGCTTTCTTT.

V gene TRBV5-4 combines with J gene TRBJ2-1; D might be TRBD1 or TRBD2, each matching 5 bases. Germline V CDR1 and CDR2: SGHNT, YYREEE (reference sequence). This CDR3 has 15 amino acids. The V end lost 4 bases, the J end lost 8 bases, and 19 bases lay between the germline ends. The CDR3 coding sequence is TGTGCCAGCAGCGATCGGGACCCGTCGGCCGATGAGCAGTTCTTC. Protein product: CASSDRDPSADEQFF.

The chain joins TRBV7-2 to TRBJ2-5; D not resolved. The V end was cut by 0 bases, the J end by 1 base, with 6 bases between. The germline V gene has CDR1 SGHTA and CDR2 FQGNSA. The CDR3 is 14 amino acids. CDR3 sequence: CASSLAATQETQYF. As DNA, the CDR3 is TGTGCCAGCAGCTTAGCCGCCACCCAAGAGACCCAGTACTTC.

The J gene is TRBJ1-1, the V gene TRBV6-5; TRBD1 aligns across 7 bases. Germline values: CDR1 MNHEY, CDR2 SVGAGI. The V gene end was trimmed by 8 bases and the J gene end by 4 bases; junction bases not matched to a gene: 7. CDR3 length: 13 residues. CDR3 bases: TGTGCCAGCTGCAGGGGGGACCTCACTGAAGCTTTCTTT. It yields the protein CASCRGDLTEAFF.

CDR3 protein: CAWSPPGGPGNTIYF. CDR3 DNA: TGTGCCTGGAGTCCCCCGGGAGGGCCGGGAAACACCATATATTTT. The chain recombines TRBV30 with TRBJ1-3; D is undetermined. Between the trimmed V and J ends, which lost 2 bases and 4 bases, there was a span of 15 bases. This CDR3 is 15 amino acids long. CDR1 and CDR2 from the germline V gene are GTSNPN and SVGIG (reference sequence).

This chain uses TRBV6-1 with TRBJ2-5; D call uncertain. CDR3 size: 14 residues. CDR1 MNHNS and CDR2 SASEGT come from the germline V gene. V lost 6 bases and J lost 1, with 12 bases in between. The CDR3 nucleotides read TGTGCCAGCAGGTTATTCTCACCCCAAGAGACCCAGTACTTC. It encodes CASRLFSPQETQYF.

The chain is built from TRBV19 and TRBJ2-7, with TRBD2 matching over 12 bases. The CDR3 has 19 amino acids. Trimming took 4 bases from V and 7 from J; bases not matched to a gene: 20. The germline V gene has CDR1 LNHDA and CDR2 SQIVND (reference sequence). The chain's CDR3 is CASSRKAASGRAGRWEQYF. The DNA for the CDR3 is TGTGCCAGTAGTAGGAAAGCAGCTAGCGGGAGGGCCGGGCGTTGGGAGCAGTACTTC.

In the case of this clone: One end of the junction fails to match germline, which may point to a read error. The chain employs TRBV11-3 and TRBJ2-1; D might be TRBD2 (6 bases). CDR3 length: 14 residues. Looked up from germline, CDR1 is SGHNT and CDR2 is YENEEA. DNA of the CDR3: TGTGCCAGCAGCGTAGACGGCCTTAGCGGTGAGCAGTTCTTC. This translates into CASSVDGLSGEQFF.

The chain links TRBV7-2 to TRBJ2-1; D possibly corresponds to TRBD1 (6 bases). V lost 4 bases and J 6 bases, leaving 10 bases between the germline ends. CDR3 length: 13 amino acids. Germline loops: CDR1 SGHTA, CDR2 FQGNSA. CDR3 sequence: CASSSRGGNEQFF. In DNA form, the CDR3 reads TGTGCCAGCAGCTCCCGAGGGGGCAATGAGCAGTTCTTC.

CDR3 nucleotide sequence: TGCGCCAGCAGGGGACAGGGTACCTACAATGAGCAGTTCTTC. Its protein product is CASRGQGTYNEQFF. V is TRBV5-1 and J is TRBJ2-1; 9 nucleotides match TRBD1. The CDR3 runs 14 residues. V lost 5 bases, J lost 2 bases, and 2 bases stayed unmatched. CDR1 SGHRS and CDR2 YFSETQ come from the germline V gene.

CDR3: CAIRPGTPYSNQPQHF. CDR3 in DNA: TGTGCCATCAGGCCCGGGACACCTTATAGCAATCAGCCCCAGCATTTT. V and J are TRBV10-3 and TRBJ1-5, with D maybe TRBD1 (6 bases). Germline V gene data show CDR1 as ENHRY and CDR2 as SYGVKD. This CDR3 is built from 16 residues. With 6 bases removed from V and 0 bases from J, the gap between germline ends came to 15 bases.

The rearrangement links TRBV28 to TRBJ2-2, with D possibly TRBD1 on 5 matching bases. There are 15 residues in the CDR3. Trimming took off 3 bases at V and 6 bases at J, with 14 bases between the two ends. Germline V lookup: CDR1 MDHEN, CDR2 SYDVKM. As DNA, the CDR3 is TGTGCCAGCAGTTTGTGGCAGGGCGTGGCCGGGGAGCTGTTTTTT. Protein product: CASSLWQGVAGELFF.

This clone was seen a single time. The DNA for the CDR3 is TGTGCCAGCAGTTTGGGGGGGCAGGAGCACACTGAAGCTTTCTTT. This codes for CASSLGGQEHTEAFF. The rearrangement links TRBV28 to TRBJ1-1; D is possibly TRBD1 (6 bases). CDR3 length equals 15 residues. Trimming cost V 3 bases and J 3 bases, with 14 bases left between them. The germline gives CDR1 MDHEN, CDR2 SYDVKM.

The CDR3 sequence is CASSPLPRGEQYF. The CDR3 coding sequence is TGTGCCAGCAGTCCACTCCCCAGGGGGGAGCAGTACTTC. The chain is built from TRBV27 and TRBJ2-7; TRBD1 agrees at 7 bases. The CDR3 length is 13 residues. CDR1 and CDR2 from the germline V gene are MNHEY and SMNVEV (reference sequence). Losses at the gene ends were 5 bases for V and 7 bases for J; bases not matched to a gene: 8.

This chain links TRBV6-5 with TRBJ1-4; the D gene is possibly TRBD1 (6 bases). CDR1 is MNHEY, CDR2 SVGAGI, per germline. This CDR3 has 14 amino acids. V gave up 5 bases and J gave up 7 bases, with 14 bases separating them. This CDR3 is CASSPQGAVEKLFF. CDR3 bases: TGTGCCAGCAGTCCACAGGGCGCGGTTGAAAAACTGTTTTTT.

This clone was seen just once. The V call is TRBV6-5, the J call TRBJ2-7; no clear D gene. V dropped 0 bases and J dropped 7 bases, with 7 bases sitting between them. The CDR3 spans 12 residues. The germline V gene has CDR1 MNHEY and CDR2 SVGAGI. CDR3 sequence reads: CASSYSSGEQYF. The CDR3 DNA follows: TGTGCCAGCAGTTACTCCTCCGGAGAGCAGTACTTC.

The V and J genes are TRBV6-5 and TRBJ1-2; the D gene is possibly TRBD1 (6 bases). The ends were cut back, 5 bases at V and 2 bases at J, with 9 bases in the middle. The CDR3 length is 13 residues. CDR1 MNHEY and CDR2 SVGAGI come from the germline V gene. This chain's CDR3 is CASSRQENYGYTF. The CDR3 coding sequence is TGTGCCAGCAGTAGACAGGAGAACTATGGCTACACCTTC.

This chain links TRBV2 with TRBJ2-1; D is unclear. From germline, CDR1 is SNHLY and CDR2 FYNNEI. The CDR3 contains 12 residues. The germline V and J ends were trimmed by 4 bases and 7 bases, with 8 bases remaining between them. The CDR3 DNA reads TGTGCCAGCAGTGTGACACTGAATGAGCAGTTCTTC. Protein: CASSVTLNEQFF.

The rearrangement links TRBV7-6 to TRBJ1-3; the match to TRBD1 covers 9 bases. CDR1 and CDR2 from the germline V gene are SGHVS and FNYEAQ. The CDR3 loop spans 15 amino acids. The trim removed 5 bases at V and 2 bases at J, leaving 4 bases unmatched. Written as DNA, the CDR3 is TGTGCCAGCAGCCTAGGACAGGGGCCTGGAAACACCATATATTTT. Encoded protein: CASSLGQGPGNTIYF.

This chain links TRBV27 with TRBJ1-1, with D possibly matching TRBD1 (5 bases). With 9 bases removed from V and 1 base from J, the gap between germline ends came to 9 bases. The germline CDR1 and CDR2 sequences are MNHEY and SMNVEV (reference sequence). The CDR3 spans 12 residues. The CDR3 sequence is CASGQGNTEAFF. In DNA form, the CDR3 reads TGTGCCAGTGGTCAGGGGAACACTGAAGCTTTCTTT.